The following is a T cell receptor beta chain sequence with its context. This record comes from a study of blood T cell repertoires in COVID-19. The CDR3 contains 15 residues. The germline CDR1 and CDR2 sequences are SGDLS and YYNGEE. Trimming at V came to 3 bases and at J to 4 bases, leaving 4 bases not matched to a gene. Measured with immunoSEQ multiplex PCR; TCRdb has only the in-frame clones, and not every one. The data hold more than 65,000 clones, with roughly 79% observed a single time. The rearrangement joins TRBV9 to TRBJ2-1; 10 bases are a match to TRBD2. The source material was peripheral blood. The receptor comes from a woman in her sixties or seventies with acute or convalescent COVID-19. The CDR3, as DNA: TGTGCCAGCAGCGACAATAGCGGGGGGTACAATGAGCAGTTCTTC. As protein: CASSDNSGGYNEQFF.